Below, 10 T cell receptor beta chains from the same sample are listed, as sequenced in a study of blood T cell repertoires in COVID-19. This table comes from immunoSEQ multiplex PCR, and its TCRdb copy is limited to in-frame clones, with some not included. Counted here are tens of thousands of clones, about 85% occurring once; the ten biggest clones make up 9.5% to 15%. Sequenced input: peripheral blood. The receptors originated from a human donor in a cohort sampled during active COVID-19.

This clone was counted a few times. The gene calls are TRBV6-5 and TRBJ1-2, with a possible D match to TRBD1 (5 bases). The CDR3 totals 13 residues. Germline V gene data show CDR1 as MNHEY and CDR2 as SVGAGI. Trimming removed 8 bases at V and 7 bases at J, with 17 bases between. For the CDR3, the DNA is TGTGCCAGCCGTCCAGGGCCTATCGGTGGCTACACCTTC. Encoded protein: CASRPGPIGGYTF.

The chain uses TRBV5-8 and TRBJ1-2, with D perhaps matching TRBD1 (6 bases). V lost 0 bases and J 3 bases, leaving 6 bases between the germline ends. The CDR3 consists of 13 residues. The germline CDR1 and CDR2 sequences are SGHTS and YDEGEE. The CDR3 protein is CASSLAGDYGYTF. The CDR3, as DNA: TGTGCCAGCAGCTTGGCAGGGGACTATGGCTACACCTTC.

The chain has TRBV18 and TRBJ2-7, with TRBD1 matching 10 bases. The CDR3 spans 15 residues. Germline CDR1 and CDR2: KGHSH and LQKENI. V gave up 6 bases and J gave up 0 bases; unmatched junction bases: 5. The CDR3 region is CASSFDRGLSYEQYF. For the CDR3, the DNA is TGTGCCAGCTCCTTCGACAGGGGGCTCTCCTACGAGCAGTACTTC.

The V gene is TRBV5-6, the J gene TRBJ2-7; 11 bases agree with TRBD1. The CDR3 consists of 16 residues. Germline CDR1 is SGHDT and CDR2 is YYEEEE. The V and J ends lost 0 bases and 5 bases, in that order; junction bases with no gene match: 7. The CDR3 coding sequence is TGTGCCAGCAGCTTGGGTGCTAGGACAGGGGGCCACGAGCAGTACTTC. This encodes CASSLGARTGGHEQYF.

This chain links TRBV7-9 with TRBJ2-4; 7 nucleotides align to TRBD1. The CDR3 covers 14 residues. Losses at the gene ends were 11 bases for V and 0 bases for J; bases not matched to a gene: 7. CDR1 SEHNR and CDR2 FQNEAQ come from the germline V gene (reference sequence). The CDR3 sequence is CASRGPGAKNIQYF. CDR3 nucleotides: TGTGCCTCGAGGGGGCCCGGAGCCAAAAACATTCAGTACTTC.

The chain employs TRBV9 and TRBJ1-1, with D hard to call. This CDR3 is 14 amino acids long. CDR1 and CDR2 (germline): SGDLS, YYNGEE. Trimming shortened V by 0 bases and J by 0 bases, and 6 bases separated the two germline ends. CDR3 amino acids: CASSVERVNTEAFF. For the CDR3, the DNA is TGTGCCAGCAGCGTAGAGAGAGTGAACACTGAAGCTTTCTTT.

The rearrangement joins TRBV7-8 to TRBJ2-1, with a possible D match to TRBD1 (7 bases). Germline V CDR1 and CDR2: SGHVS, FQNEAQ. Trimming shortened V by 2 bases and J by 6 bases, and 20 bases separated the two germline ends. The CDR3 length is 17 residues. In nucleotides, the CDR3 is TGTGCCAGCAGCTTACACCGTGGAGGGGGCGCGTCCAATGAGCAGTTCTTC. Its translation is CASSLHRGGGASNEQFF.

The chain combines TRBV24-1 with TRBJ1-5; the D gene is possibly TRBD1 (5 bases). Trimming removed 2 bases at V and 7 bases at J, with 11 bases between. This CDR3 is 14 amino acids long. Germline CDR1 reads KGHDR; CDR2 reads SFDVKD. The CDR3 DNA follows: TGTGCCACCAGTGATTCAGGGCCTGGACAGCCCCAGCATTTT. It is translated as CATSDSGPGQPQHF.

The CDR3 spells CASSFAGGSYNEQFF. The CDR3 region has the DNA TGTGCCAGCAGCTTCGCGGGAGGGTCCTACAATGAGCAGTTCTTC. The chain has TRBV7-2 and TRBJ2-1, with 9 bases fitting TRBD2. In germline, CDR1 is SGHTA, CDR2 FQGNSA. Trimming at V came to 3 bases and at J to 1 base, leaving 1 base not matched to a gene. The CDR3 is 15 residues long.

This sequence joins TRBV11-2 and TRBJ1-5; D is uncertain. The germline CDR1 and CDR2 sequences are SGHAT and FQNNGV. This CDR3 spans 16 amino acids. The V end was cut by 2 bases, the J end by 0 bases, with 11 bases between. CDR3 in amino acids: CASSLYVADSNQPQHF. In nucleotides, the CDR3 is TGTGCCAGCAGCTTATACGTGGCAGATAGCAATCAGCCCCAGCATTTT.